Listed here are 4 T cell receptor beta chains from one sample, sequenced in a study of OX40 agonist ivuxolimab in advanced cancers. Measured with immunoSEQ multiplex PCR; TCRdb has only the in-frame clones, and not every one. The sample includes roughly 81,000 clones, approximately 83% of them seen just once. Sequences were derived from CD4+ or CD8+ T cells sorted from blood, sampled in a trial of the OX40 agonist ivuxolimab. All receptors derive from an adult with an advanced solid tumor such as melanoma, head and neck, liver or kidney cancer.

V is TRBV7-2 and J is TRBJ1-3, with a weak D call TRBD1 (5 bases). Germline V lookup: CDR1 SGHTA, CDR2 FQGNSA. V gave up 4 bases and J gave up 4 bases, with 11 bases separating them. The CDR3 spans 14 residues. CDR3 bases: TGTGCCAGCAGCTCACAGGTGGGCGGAAACACCATATATTTT. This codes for CASSSQVGGNTIYF.

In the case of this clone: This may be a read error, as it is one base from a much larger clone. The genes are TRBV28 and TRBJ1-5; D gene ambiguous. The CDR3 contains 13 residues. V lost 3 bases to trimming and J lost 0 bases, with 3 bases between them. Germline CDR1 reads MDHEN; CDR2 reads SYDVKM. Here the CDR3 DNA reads TGTGCCAGCAGTTTCAGTAGCAATCAGCCCCAGCATTTT. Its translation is CASSFSSNQPQHF.

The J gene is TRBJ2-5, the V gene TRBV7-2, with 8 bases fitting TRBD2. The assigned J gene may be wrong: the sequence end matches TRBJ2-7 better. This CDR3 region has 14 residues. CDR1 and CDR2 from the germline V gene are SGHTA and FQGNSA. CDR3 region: CASSLVAGTYEQYF. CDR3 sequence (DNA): TGTGCCAGCAGCTTAGTAGCGGGGACCTACGAGCAGTACTTC.

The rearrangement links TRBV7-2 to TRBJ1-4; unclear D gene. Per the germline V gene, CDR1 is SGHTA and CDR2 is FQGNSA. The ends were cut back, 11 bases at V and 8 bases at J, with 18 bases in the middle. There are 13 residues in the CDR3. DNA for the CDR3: TGTGCCTCAGCGGCGGGGTTCTGGGAAAAACTGTTTTTT. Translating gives CASAAGFWEKLFF.